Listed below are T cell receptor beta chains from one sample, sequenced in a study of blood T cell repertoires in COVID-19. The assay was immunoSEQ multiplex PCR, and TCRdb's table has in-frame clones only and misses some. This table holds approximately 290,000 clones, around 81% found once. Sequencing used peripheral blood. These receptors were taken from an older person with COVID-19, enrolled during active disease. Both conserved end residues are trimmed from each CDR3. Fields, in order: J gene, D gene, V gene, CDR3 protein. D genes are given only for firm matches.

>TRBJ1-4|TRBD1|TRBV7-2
ASSTRQGINEKLF
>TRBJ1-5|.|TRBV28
ASSSGRQPQH
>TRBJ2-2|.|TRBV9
ASSVGGFAGELF
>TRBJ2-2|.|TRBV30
AWIERAGTGELF
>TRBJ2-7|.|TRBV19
ASSIGRGSEQY
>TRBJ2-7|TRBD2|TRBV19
ASSMPGTSGIDEQY
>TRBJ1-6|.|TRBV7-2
ASSLTYSPLH
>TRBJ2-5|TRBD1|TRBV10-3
AIRADRGREETQY
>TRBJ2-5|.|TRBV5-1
ASSLDGGIPQY
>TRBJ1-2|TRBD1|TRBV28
ASSLRRDSYGYT
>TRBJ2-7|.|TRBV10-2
ASIGFKDSYEQY
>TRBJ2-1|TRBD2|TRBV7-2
ASSPLAGVSYNEQF
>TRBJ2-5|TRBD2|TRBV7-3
ASSLTASGETQY
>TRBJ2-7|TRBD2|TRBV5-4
ASRAGTSDSYEQY